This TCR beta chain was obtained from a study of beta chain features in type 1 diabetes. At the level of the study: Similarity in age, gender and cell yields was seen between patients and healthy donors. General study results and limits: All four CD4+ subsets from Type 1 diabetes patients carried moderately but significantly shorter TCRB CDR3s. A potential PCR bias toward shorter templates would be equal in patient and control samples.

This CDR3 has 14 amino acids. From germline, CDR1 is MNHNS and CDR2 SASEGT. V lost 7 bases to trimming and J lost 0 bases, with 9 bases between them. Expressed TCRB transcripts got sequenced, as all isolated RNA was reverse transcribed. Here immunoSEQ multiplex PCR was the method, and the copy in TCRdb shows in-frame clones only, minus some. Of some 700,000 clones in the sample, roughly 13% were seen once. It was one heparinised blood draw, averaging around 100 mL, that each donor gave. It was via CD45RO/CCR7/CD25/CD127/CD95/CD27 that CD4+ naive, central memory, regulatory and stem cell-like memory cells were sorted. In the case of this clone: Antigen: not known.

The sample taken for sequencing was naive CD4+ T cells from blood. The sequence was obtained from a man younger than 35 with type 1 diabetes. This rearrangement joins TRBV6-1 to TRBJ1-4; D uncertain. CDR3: CASTTGPTNEKLFF. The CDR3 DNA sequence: TGTGCCAGCACCACCGGACCAACTAATGAAAAACTGTTTTTT.